Below, 26 T cell receptor beta chains from the same sample are listed, as sequenced in a study of a mutant IDH1 vaccine in newly diagnosed glioma. For these TCRs, the target antigens are not known. The sample's time point: week 11, during vaccination. With topical imiquimod, each dose of the vaccine consisted of 300 ug of mutant IDH1 20-mer peptide. Only in-frame clones appear in the TCRdb table, and some are missing; sequencing was by immunoSEQ multiplex PCR. The sample yields 95,000 to 120,000 clones, 85% to 90% seen once. The sequencing here drew on PBMCs, taken from a glioma patient whose treatment included an IDH1 peptide vaccine. The receptors were gathered from a woman between 45 and 60 years old with glioma.

This chain links TRBV29-1 with TRBJ2-3; D assignment may be TRBD1 or TRBD2 (6 bases each). Trimming pared 7 bases from V and 5 bases from J, leaving 13 bases between. Germline V gene lookup returns CDR1 SQVTM and CDR2 ANQGSEA. The CDR3 is 12 amino acids. This chain's CDR3 is CSADRRGDTQYF. The DNA for the CDR3 is TGCAGCGCCGACAGGAGGGGAGATACGCAGTATTTT.

CDR3: CASSLPPSGTTGELFF. CDR3 nucleotides: TGTGCCAGCAGCCTCCCCCCGAGCGGCACCACCGGGGAGCTGTTTTTT. The gene calls are TRBV11-2 and TRBJ2-2; tentative D call: TRBD2 (5 bases). CDR1 is SGHAT, CDR2 FQNNGV, per germline. The CDR3 is 16 residues long. Trimming took 5 bases from V and 4 from J, leaving 17 bases between them.

V is TRBV5-1 and J is TRBJ2-2; a possible D gene is TRBD1 (6 bases). This CDR3 is 13 amino acids long. V was shortened by 4 bases and J by 8 bases, with 12 bases between the two germline ends. Germline V gene sequence: CDR1 SGHRS, CDR2 YFSETQ. CDR3 loop: CASSISGEGELFF. The DNA of the CDR3 is TGCGCCAGCAGCATATCAGGGGAGGGGGAGCTGTTTTTT.

The chain combines TRBV5-6 with TRBJ2-5; 10 nucleotides line up with TRBD2. The germline CDR1 and CDR2 sequences are SGHDT and YYEEEE. The CDR3 has 16 amino acids. V was pared by 0 bases and J by 5 bases, with 7 bases of the junction left unmatched. The CDR3 reads CASSLAASGSGETQYF. CDR3 sequence (DNA): TGTGCCAGCAGCTTGGCGGCTAGCGGGAGCGGGGAGACCCAGTACTTC.

The sample holds a few counts of this clone. Other DNA sequences in the sample encode the same CDR3. The gene calls are TRBV9 and TRBJ2-1; TRBD2 matches at 7 bases. Germline CDR1 SGDLS, CDR2 YYNGEE. This CDR3 comprises 13 residues. The ends lost 3 bases at V and 10 bases at J; junction bases unmatched: 7. In DNA form, the CDR3 reads TGTGCCAGCAGCGCCGGGACTATAAACGAGCAGTTCTTC. The encoded protein is CASSAGTINEQFF.

This sequence joins TRBV4-1 and TRBJ2-3; 7 bases are shared with TRBD1. The germline gives CDR1 MGHRA, CDR2 YSYEKL. V was clipped by 3 bases and J by 6 bases; unmatched bases: 18. The CDR3 contains 18 residues. The CDR3 sequence: CASSHPRSVGGLVDTQYF. The CDR3, as DNA: TGCGCCAGCAGCCACCCCCGATCAGTAGGGGGCCTAGTGGATACGCAGTATTTT.

The V call is TRBV7-2, the J call TRBJ2-7; D is undetermined. The length of the CDR3 is 13 residues. The germline V and J ends were trimmed by 6 bases and 4 bases, with 13 bases remaining between them. The V gene's germline CDR1 is SGHTA and CDR2 FQGNSA. The CDR3: CASRTNVGYEQYF. The CDR3 nucleotides read TGTGCCAGCAGAACCAATGTCGGATACGAGCAGTACTTC.

The table lists this clone with a few counts. The gene calls are TRBV7-8 and TRBJ1-5; D remains unclear. Between the trimmed V and J ends, which lost 5 bases and 5 bases, there was a span of 28 bases. The CDR3 covers 19 residues. Germline CDR1 is SGHVS and CDR2 is FQNEAQ. CDR3 residues: CASSDSLKRGGSFDQPQHF. For the CDR3, the DNA is TGTGCCAGCAGCGACTCATTAAAGCGGGGAGGCAGCTTCGATCAGCCCCAGCATTTT.

The V and J genes are TRBV5-1 and TRBJ1-6; TRBD1 matches 9 bases. The CDR3 totals 15 residues. The J segment lost 14 bases and the V segment lost 4 bases, leaving 13 bases of the junction unmatched. In germline, CDR1 is SGHRS, CDR2 YFSETQ. The CDR3 protein is CASSRTGEPNRSLHF. The CDR3 DNA follows: TGCGCCAGCAGCCGGACAGGGGAGCCGAATAGGTCCCTCCACTTT.

V gene TRBV28 combines with J gene TRBJ2-1; D is uncertain. V lost 2 bases to trimming and J lost 4 bases, with 6 bases between them. Germline assignment: CDR1 MDHEN and CDR2 SYDVKM. The CDR3 is 13 amino acids. CDR3 residues: CASSLGVYNEQFF. The DNA for the CDR3 is TGTGCCAGCAGTTTAGGGGTATACAATGAGCAGTTCTTC.

The chain joins TRBV4-1 to TRBJ2-2; D perhaps matches TRBD1 (6 bases). V was trimmed by 0 bases and J by 2 bases, leaving 16 bases between them. CDR1 and CDR2 from the germline V gene are MGHRA and YSYEKL. The CDR3 loop spans 18 amino acids. The CDR3 coding sequence is TGCGCCAGCAGCCAAGAGGGCCAGGGGTGGATTAACACCGGGGAGCTGTTTTTT. It yields the protein CASSQEGQGWINTGELFF.

The rearrangement joins TRBV28 to TRBJ2-1; 8 positions match TRBD2. Germline trimming cut 6 bases from V and 3 bases from J; bases unmatched to any gene: 7. This CDR3 has 15 amino acids. CDR1 and CDR2 (germline): MDHEN, SYDVKM. The CDR3 sequence: CASRFSGKSYNEQFF. CDR3 in DNA: TGTGCCAGCAGATTTAGCGGGAAGAGCTACAATGAGCAGTTCTTC.

The chain carries TRBV28 and TRBJ2-5; 8 bases line up with TRBD2. V gave up 4 bases and J gave up 3 bases; unmatched junction bases: 7. The CDR3 has 15 amino acids. The germline CDR1 and CDR2 sequences are MDHEN and SYDVKM. CDR3 amino acids: CASSSLGAGEETQYF. CDR3 in DNA: TGTGCCAGCAGTTCCCTCGGAGCGGGAGAAGAGACCCAGTACTTC.

This chain connects TRBV6-5 to TRBJ2-1; 7 nucleotides line up with TRBD2. Germline V gene sequence: CDR1 MNHEY, CDR2 SVGAGI. The CDR3 is made up of 15 amino acids. V trimming: 7 bases; J trimming: 2 bases; junction bases outside the gene matches: 8. Written as DNA, the CDR3 is TGTGCCAGCATACAAGCGGGGTCCACCTACAATGAGCAGTTCTTC. Its protein product is CASIQAGSTYNEQFF.

The chain employs TRBV7-9 and TRBJ2-3, with TRBD1 matching 7 bases. The CDR3 runs 13 residues. Looked up from germline, CDR1 is SEHNR and CDR2 is FQNEAQ (reference sequence). V lost 5 bases to trimming and J lost 5 bases; unmatched junction nucleotides: 4. This CDR3 is CASSQGVGDTQYF. The DNA for the CDR3 is TGTGCCAGCAGCCAGGGGGTCGGAGATACGCAGTATTTT.

The V gene is TRBV4-2, the J gene TRBJ2-1; weak D call: TRBD2 (6 bases). Germline V gives CDR1 LGHNA, CDR2 YNFKEQ. V shed 1 base and J shed 7 bases, with 8 bases lying between them. This CDR3 has 13 residues. DNA for the CDR3: TGTGCCAGCAGCCAAGGGGGGAGGAATGAGCAGTTCTTC. Protein product: CASSQGGRNEQFF.

The chain employs TRBV5-1 and TRBJ1-1, with TRBD1 matching 7 bases. CDR3 length: 15 amino acids. Germline V gene data show CDR1 as SGHRS and CDR2 as YFSETQ. With 0 bases clipped from V and 4 bases from J, the junction kept 6 bases outside the gene matches. The CDR3 here is CASSLGQGWGTEAFF. CDR3 nucleotides: TGCGCCAGCAGCTTGGGACAGGGATGGGGCACTGAAGCTTTCTTT.

This clone was observed once. This rearrangement joins TRBV5-4 to TRBJ2-2; 10 bases line up with TRBD2. From germline, CDR1 is SGHNT and CDR2 YYREEE (reference sequence). J was trimmed by 5 bases and V by 4 bases; bases with no gene match: 11. CDR3 length equals 17 residues. CDR3 in amino acids: CASSLGPLAGDTGELFF. CDR3 coding DNA: TGTGCCAGCAGCCTTGGCCCGCTAGCGGGAGATACCGGGGAGCTGTTTTTT.

The CDR3 DNA follows: TGTGCCAGCAGTGACCAGGGTAGGTACACTGAAGCTTTCTTT. Translated: CASSDQGRYTEAFF. The chain joins TRBV2 to TRBJ1-1; possible D gene TRBD1, 5 bases. The CDR3 runs to 14 residues. Germline V gives CDR1 SNHLY, CDR2 FYNNEI. V was trimmed by 3 bases and J by 3 bases, leaving 11 bases between them.

V is TRBV29-1 and J is TRBJ2-5; 15 nucleotides align to TRBD2. Germline V gene data show CDR1 as SQVTM and CDR2 as ANQGSEA. The CDR3 extends over 16 amino acids. With V trimmed by 4 bases and J by 5 bases, 8 bases remained unmatched. CDR3 sequence: CSVARTSGRAVETQYF. DNA for the CDR3: TGCAGCGTTGCCCGGACTAGCGGGAGGGCCGTCGAGACCCAGTACTTC.

This clone was recorded a few times. The V and J genes are TRBV7-2 and TRBJ1-1, with 8 bases fitting TRBD1. The V gene's germline CDR1 is SGHTA and CDR2 FQGNSA. The CDR3 has 16 amino acids. V dropped 1 base and J dropped 1; count of bases not matched to a gene: 5. The CDR3 DNA reads as TGTGCCAGCAGCTTAGGATTTGGACAGGGGAACACTGAAGCTTTCTTT. Translating it yields CASSLGFGQGNTEAFF.

Concerning this clone: Compared with germline, one end of the junction differs, possibly owing to a read error. The genes are TRBV10-1 and TRBJ2-1, with D maybe TRBD2 (5 bases). Germline CDR1 WNHNN, CDR2 SYGVQD (reference sequence). This CDR3 spans 13 amino acids. This chain's CDR3 is CASSESPSSELFF. CDR3 sequence (DNA): TGCGCCAGCAGTGAGTCCCCTAGCAGTGAGCTGTTCTTC.

The sample holds a few counts of this clone. The J gene is TRBJ1-5, the V gene TRBV29-1, with 7 bases identical to TRBD1. This CDR3 region has 13 residues. V trimming: 4 bases; J trimming: 7 bases; junction bases outside the gene matches: 7. Germline V gene sequence: CDR1 SQVTM, CDR2 ANQGSEA. Written as DNA, the CDR3 is TGCAGCGTTGGCACAGGGGTTGGACAGCCCCAGCATTTT. This translates into CSVGTGVGQPQHF.

CDR3 sequence (DNA): TGTGCCAGCAGTTTGTTCGGACTAGCGGAAAACAATGAGCAGTTCTTC. It is translated as CASSLFGLAENNEQFF. The chain is built from TRBV28 and TRBJ2-1, with 10 positions matching TRBD2. Germline V gene data show CDR1 as MDHEN and CDR2 as SYDVKM. The CDR3 length is 16 residues. J gave up 5 bases and V 3 bases, and 7 bases lay outside the gene matches.

DNA of the CDR3: TGTGCCATCAGTGACAGGGGGCAAGGGAACACCTTC. It specifies CAISDRGQGNTF. The V call is TRBV10-3, the J call TRBJ1-2; 8 bases are a match to TRBD1. After removal of 3 bases from V and 12 bases from J, the junction contained 6 bases not matched to a gene. Germline V gene lookup returns CDR1 ENHRY and CDR2 SYGVKD. This CDR3 contains 12 residues.

The chain has TRBV6-5 and TRBJ2-3; 11 bases align to TRBD2. The CDR3 loop spans 14 amino acids. Looked up from germline, CDR1 is MNHEY and CDR2 is SVGAGI. The trim removed 2 bases at V and 8 bases at J, leaving 3 bases unmatched. CDR3 sequence reads: CASSYTSGSSTQYF. The CDR3 DNA reads TGTGCCAGCAGTTACACTAGCGGGAGTTCTACGCAGTATTTT.